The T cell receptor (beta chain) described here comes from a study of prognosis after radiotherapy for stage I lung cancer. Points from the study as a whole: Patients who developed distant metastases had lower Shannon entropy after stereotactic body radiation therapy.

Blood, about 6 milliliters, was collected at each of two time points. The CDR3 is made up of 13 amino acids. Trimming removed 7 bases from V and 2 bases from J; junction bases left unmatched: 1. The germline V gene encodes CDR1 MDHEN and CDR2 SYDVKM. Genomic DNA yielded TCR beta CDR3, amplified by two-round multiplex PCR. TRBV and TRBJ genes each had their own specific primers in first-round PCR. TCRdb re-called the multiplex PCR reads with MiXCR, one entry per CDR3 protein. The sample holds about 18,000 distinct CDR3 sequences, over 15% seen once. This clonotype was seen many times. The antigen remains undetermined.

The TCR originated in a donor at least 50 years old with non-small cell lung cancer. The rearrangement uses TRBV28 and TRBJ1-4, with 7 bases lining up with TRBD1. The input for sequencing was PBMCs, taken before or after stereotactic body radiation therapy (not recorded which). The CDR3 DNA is TGTGCCAGCAAAGGGGGCACTAATGAAAAACTGTTTTTT. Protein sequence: CASKGGTNEKLFF.